This T cell receptor beta chain was recovered during a study of blood T cell repertoires in COVID-19 (dated by TCRdb to the early 2020s). Study-level background: Samples covering the acute and convalescent phases of COVID-19 were provided by collaborators in the United States, Italy and Spain. The material from the prospective study consisted of cDNA or gDNA derived from T cells, B-cell-depleted T cells, or PBMCs. The dataset comprised deeply sampled blood TCRbeta repertoires from subjects exposed to, actively infected with, or recovered from COVID-19. A freely available public database, intended as a resource for researchers studying the immune response to SARS-CoV-2, is where the repertoires were released. Samples came from the ongoing ImmuneRACE study (first 160 participants) plus 1,254 subjects from 6 global collaborators. Nearly every sample came with metadata listing a de-identified subject ID, COVID-19 status, age in years and sex. Where available, HLA class I and class II types were taken from metadata supplied by the sample provider and were not determined by assay-based typing. Overall results and qualifications from the work: The quantity of clinical and demographic metadata differed by source and by participant and was supplied without curation.

From cysteine to phenylalanine, the CDR3 is 15 amino acids long. The DNA shown is the 45-base CDR3, in frame from base 1. Trimming costs V 1 base and J 3 bases, and their ends lie 7 bases apart. From a lookup of the germline V gene, CDR1 and CDR2 are SGHTA and FQGNSA. In the case of this clone: What this receptor recognizes is not known. No clone much larger than this one lies a single base away; base qualities are absent.

The immunoSEQ Assay, a bias-controlled multiplex PCR, was used to amplify TCRbeta CDR3 regions from genomic DNA. The paper's processing steps were these. The number of nucleated cells in each sample was estimated from the amplification of reference gene primers within the assay. Sequence reads were collapsed and filtered to measure the absolute abundance of every unique TCRbeta CDR3 rearrangement. For each sample, productive Simpson clonality was calculated as the square root of Simpson's diversity index across productive rearrangements. This is the immuneACCESS table as TCRdb keeps it, with only in-frame sequences that have V and J called. A part of the clones is gone; compared with another copy, unresolved V genes explain less than half, and the rest is unexplained. V and J calls and clone size are as listed in that table; D and trimming were resolved from the DNA. The sample includes roughly 410,000 clones, with 89% observed a single time. The biggest ten clones account for about 1.6% of the sample.

One collaborating source in Seattle enrolled patients while the patients were actively infected and followed the patients over time throughout the course of disease. The collaborating institutions used their own protocols to collect whole blood in K2EDTA tubes. For TCRbeta analysis, collaborator samples were shipped as frozen whole blood, as isolated PBMCs, or as DNA extracted from either sample type. Material for sequencing was peripheral blood. This TCR derives from a woman between 40 and 55 years old with COVID-19, enrolled during active disease. The receptor chain draws on TRBV7-2 and TRBJ1-6, with the D gene too uncertain to name. The DNA sequence is given as TGTGCCAGCAGCTTAGATCCGGGCTATAATTCACCCCTCCACTTT. This yields the protein CASSLDPGYNSPLHF.